This TCR beta chain appears in the sequencing data of a study of blood T cell repertoires in COVID-19. Overall study: Acute and convalescent COVID-19 specimens originated in the United States, Italy and Spain. From T cells, B-cell-depleted T cells, or PBMCs came the material, which was cDNA or gDNA.

CDR1 SEHNR and CDR2 FQNEAQ come from the germline V gene (reference sequence). There are 13 residues in the CDR3. V lost 3 bases, J lost 5 bases, and 3 bases stayed unmatched. Per the original methods: Amplification with reference gene primers provided the estimates of nucleated cell counts. TCRdb's copy holds only in-frame clones and misses some; the assay was immunoSEQ multiplex PCR. D and trimming were read from the DNA, whereas the V and J calls and clone size are those reported in that table. In the table there are about 260,000 clones, approximately 89% of which are singletons. This receptor was taken from a man in his forties who had recovered from COVID-19. Sequenced material: peripheral blood. This rearrangement joins TRBV7-9 to TRBJ2-7; 8 bases agree with TRBD1. Here the CDR3 reads CASSLDRVDEQYF. CDR3 sequence (DNA): TGTGCCAGCAGCTTGGACAGGGTGGACGAGCAGTACTTC. Looking up the rest from reference TRBV7-9 and TRBJ2-7 gives the full variable domain: DTGVSQNPRHKITKRGQNVTFRCDPISEHNRLYWYRQTLGQGPEFLTYFQNEAQLEKSRLLSDRFSAERPKGSFSTLEIQRTEQGDSAMYLCASSLDRVDEQYFGPGTRLTVT.